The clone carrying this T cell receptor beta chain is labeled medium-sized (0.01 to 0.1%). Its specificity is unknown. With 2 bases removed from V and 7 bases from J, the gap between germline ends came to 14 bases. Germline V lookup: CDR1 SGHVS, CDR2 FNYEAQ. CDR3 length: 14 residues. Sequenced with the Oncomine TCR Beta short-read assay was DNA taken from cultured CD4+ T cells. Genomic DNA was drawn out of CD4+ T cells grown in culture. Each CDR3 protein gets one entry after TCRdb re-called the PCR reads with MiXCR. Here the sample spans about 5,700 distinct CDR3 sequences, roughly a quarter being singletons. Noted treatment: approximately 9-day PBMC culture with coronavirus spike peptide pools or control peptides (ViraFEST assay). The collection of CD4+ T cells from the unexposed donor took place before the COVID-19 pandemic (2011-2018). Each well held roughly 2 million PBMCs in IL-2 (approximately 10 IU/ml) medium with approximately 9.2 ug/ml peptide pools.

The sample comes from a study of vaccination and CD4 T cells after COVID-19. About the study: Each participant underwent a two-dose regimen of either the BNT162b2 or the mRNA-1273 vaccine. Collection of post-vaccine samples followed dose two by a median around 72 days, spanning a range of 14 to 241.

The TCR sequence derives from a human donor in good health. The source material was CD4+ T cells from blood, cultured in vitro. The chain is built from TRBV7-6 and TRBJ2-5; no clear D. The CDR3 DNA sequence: TGTGCCAGCAGCTTAAGCATACTATCAGGGACCCAGTACTTC. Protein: CASSLSILSGTQYF.